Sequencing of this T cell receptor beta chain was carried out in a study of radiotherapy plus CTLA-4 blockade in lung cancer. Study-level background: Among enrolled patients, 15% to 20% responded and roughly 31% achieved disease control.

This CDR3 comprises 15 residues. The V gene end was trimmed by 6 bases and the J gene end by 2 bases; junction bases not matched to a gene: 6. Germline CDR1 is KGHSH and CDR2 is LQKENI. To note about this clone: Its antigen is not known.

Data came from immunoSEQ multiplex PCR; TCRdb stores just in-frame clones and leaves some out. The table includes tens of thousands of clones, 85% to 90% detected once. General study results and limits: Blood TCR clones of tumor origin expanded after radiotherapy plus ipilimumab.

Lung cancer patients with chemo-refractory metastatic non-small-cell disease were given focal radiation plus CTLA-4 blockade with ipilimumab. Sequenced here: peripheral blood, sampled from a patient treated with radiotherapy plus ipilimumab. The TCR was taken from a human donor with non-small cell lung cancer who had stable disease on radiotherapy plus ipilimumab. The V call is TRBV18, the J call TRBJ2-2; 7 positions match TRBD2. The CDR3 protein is CASSPLADNTGELFF. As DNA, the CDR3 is TGTGCCAGCTCTCCCCTAGCGGATAACACCGGGGAGCTGTTTTTT.